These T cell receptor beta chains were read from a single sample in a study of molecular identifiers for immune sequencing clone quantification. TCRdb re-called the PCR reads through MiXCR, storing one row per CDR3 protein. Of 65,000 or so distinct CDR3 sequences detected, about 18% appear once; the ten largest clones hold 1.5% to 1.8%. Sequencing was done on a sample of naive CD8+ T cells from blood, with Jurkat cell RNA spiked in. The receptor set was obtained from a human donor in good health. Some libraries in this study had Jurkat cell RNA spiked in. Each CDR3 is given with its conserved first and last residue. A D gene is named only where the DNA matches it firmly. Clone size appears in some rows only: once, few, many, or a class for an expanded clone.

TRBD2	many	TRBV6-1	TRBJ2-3	CASSSPAGSTDTQYF	TGTGCCAGCAGTTCTCCAGCGGGAAGCACAGATACGCAGTATTTT
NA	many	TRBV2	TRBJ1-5	CASSTGGGYNQPQHF	TGTGCCAGCAGTACCGGAGGAGGGTACAATCAGCCCCAGCATTTT
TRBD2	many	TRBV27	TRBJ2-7	CASSFSLAGGYEQYF	TGTGCCAGCAGTTTCAGCCTAGCGGGAGGGTACGAGCAGTACTTC
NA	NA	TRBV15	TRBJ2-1	CATSRDDFSQGTYNEQFF	TGTGCCACCAGCAGAGATGACTTTAGCCAGGGGACCTACAATGAGCAGTTCTTC
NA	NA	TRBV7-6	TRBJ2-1	CASSWGSRGEQFF	TGTGCCAGCAGCTGGGGGTCGCGGGGTGAGCAGTTCTTC
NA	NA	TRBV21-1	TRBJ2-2	CASRTGNATGELFF	TGTGCCAGCAGGACAGGGAACGCGACCGGGGAGCTGTTTTTT
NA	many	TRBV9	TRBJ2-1	CASSVAGMPYNEQFF	TGTGCCAGCAGCGTAGCGGGGATGCCCTACAATGAGCAGTTCTTC
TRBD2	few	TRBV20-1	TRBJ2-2	CSAIPWGLAGSQSGELFF	TGCAGTGCTATCCCATGGGGACTAGCGGGATCCCAGAGCGGGGAGCTGTTTTTT
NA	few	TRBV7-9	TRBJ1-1	CASSPRAVTEAFF	TGTGCCAGCAGCCCCAGGGCGGTCACTGAAGCTTTCTTT
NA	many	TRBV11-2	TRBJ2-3	CASSLYQRSTDTQYF	TGTGCCAGCAGCTTATACCAGCGCAGCACAGATACGCAGTATTTT
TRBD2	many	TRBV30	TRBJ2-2	CAYNPPSGVNTGELFF	TGTGCGTACAACCCCCCTAGCGGGGTGAACACCGGGGAGCTGTTTTTT
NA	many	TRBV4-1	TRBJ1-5	CASSYGTTGQPQHF	TGCGCCAGCAGCTACGGAACGACAGGTCAGCCCCAGCATTTT
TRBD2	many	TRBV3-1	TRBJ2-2	CASSQEASGRHTGELFF	TGTGCCAGCAGCCAAGAGGCTAGCGGGAGGCACACCGGGGAGCTGTTTTTT
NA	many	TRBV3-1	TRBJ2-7	CASSQAEDPGQYF	TGTGCCAGCAGCCAAGCGGAAGATCCGGGGCAGTACTTC
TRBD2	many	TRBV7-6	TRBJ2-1	CASSSMTSQYNEQFF	TGTGCCAGCAGCTCGATGACTAGCCAATACAATGAGCAGTTCTTC
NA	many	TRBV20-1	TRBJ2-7	CSAIGTDTYEQYF	TGCAGTGCTATCGGGACGGACACCTACGAGCAGTACTTC